Sequencing of this T cell receptor (beta chain) was carried out in a study of T cell responses to AZD1222 COVID-19 vaccine. Only a few counts were recorded for this clone. Antigen: not known. J lost 6 bases, V lost 5 bases, and 11 bases had no gene match. Germline loops: CDR1 SGHTA, CDR2 FQGNSA. The CDR3 extends over 16 amino acids. Findings and limits, study-wide: Of the AZD1222 recipients, only 5 to 7 were seropositive at baseline.

Using immunoSEQ multiplex PCR, the repertoire was profiled, and TCRdb retains in-frame clones only, with some absent. The sample records some 100,000 clones, about 87% being singletons. The clonotype comes from an adult in good health. The material was peripheral blood, obtained on day 0 of AZD1222 vaccination. The rearrangement joins TRBV7-2 to TRBJ2-7, with 12 bases that match TRBD2. DNA of the CDR3: TGTGCCAGCAGCCCGCTAGCGGGAGGGGCCCTATTCGAGCAGTACTTC. It translates to CASSPLAGGALFEQYF.